One sample yielded the 5 T cell receptor beta chains listed below, sequenced in a study of blood T cell repertoires in COVID-19. Profiled with immunoSEQ multiplex PCR; TCRdb holds only in-frame clones, not every one. Of 40,000 or so clones in the sample, 85% to 90% were seen once. The specimen sequenced was peripheral blood. These TCRs come from a man over 45 with active COVID-19.

For the CDR3, the DNA is TGTGCCAGCAGTTCCCAAACCTACGAGCAGTACTTC. Protein sequence: CASSSQTYEQYF. The J gene is TRBJ2-7, the V gene TRBV12-3 or TRBV12-4; no reliable D call. Trimming shortened V by 4 bases and J by 2 bases, and 6 bases separated the two germline ends. The CDR3 sequence is 12 residues long.

This clone was found once. The CDR3 spells CSVESRQGTGELFF. The CDR3 nucleotides read TGCAGCGTTGAATCGCGACAGGGGACCGGGGAGCTGTTTTTT. The chain employs TRBV29-1 and TRBJ2-2; 8 bases align to TRBD1. CDR3 length: 14 residues. V lost 2 bases and J lost 5; bases outside the gene matches: 4. From germline, CDR1 is SQVTM and CDR2 ANQGSEA.

CDR3 region: CASSSLGQEVGGYTF. In DNA form, the CDR3 reads TGCGCCAGCAGCTCTTTAGGACAGGAGGTTGGTGGCTACACCTTC. J is TRBJ1-2 and V is TRBV5-1, with TRBD1 matching 7 bases. This CDR3 has 15 residues. CDR1 SGHRS and CDR2 YFSETQ come from the germline V gene. V was pared by 3 bases and J by 7 bases, with 12 bases of the junction left unmatched.

V gene TRBV7-9 combines with J gene TRBJ1-1, with TRBD1 matching over 7 bases. In germline, CDR1 is SEHNR, CDR2 FQNEAQ (reference sequence). After removal of 6 bases from V and 1 base from J, the junction contained 8 bases not matched to a gene. The CDR3 has 15 amino acids. The CDR3 region has the DNA TGTGCCAGCAGGCAGGGACAGAATGCGAACACTGAAGCTTTCTTT. It encodes CASRQGQNANTEAFF. Complete variable domain (other parts from reference TRBV7-9 and TRBJ1-1): DTGVSQNPRHKITKRGQNVTFRCDPISEHNRLYWYRQTLGQGPEFLTYFQNEAQLEKSRLLSDRFSAERPKGSFSTLEIQRTEQGDSAMYLCASRQGQNANTEAFFGQGTRLTVV.

This clone was observed a single time. V usage is TRBV7-2 and J usage is TRBJ1-5; no clear D gene. This CDR3 is 13 amino acids long. With 5 bases removed from V and 4 bases from J, the gap between germline ends came to 9 bases. CDR1 and CDR2 (germline): SGHTA, FQGNSA. The CDR3 nucleotides are TGTGCCAGCAGCGAAAGGAGGAATCAGCCCCAGCATTTT. The encoded protein is CASSERRNQPQHF.